These 6 T cell receptor beta chains share one sample of origin, sequenced in a study of T cell responses to AZD1222 COVID-19 vaccine. Here immunoSEQ multiplex PCR was the method, and the copy in TCRdb shows in-frame clones only, minus some. This sample has 66,000 or so clones, with approximately 85% found just once. Sequences were derived from peripheral blood, sampled on day 0 of MenACWY control vaccination. Source of these receptors: an adult in good health.

This clone was counted a single time. The chain has TRBV30 and TRBJ2-1; D is unresolved. This CDR3 is built from 13 residues. The germline gives CDR1 GTSNPN, CDR2 SVGIG (reference sequence). With 3 bases removed from V and 0 bases from J, the gap between germline ends came to 6 bases. CDR3 sequence: CAWSGSSYNEQFF. In DNA, the CDR3 is TGTGCCTGGAGCGGGTCCTCCTACAATGAGCAGTTCTTC.

The chain has TRBV6-2 or TRBV6-3 and TRBJ1-5; D gene uncertain. Germline V gene data show CDR1 as MNHEY and CDR2 as SVGEGT. Trimming took off 6 bases at V and 7 bases at J, with 10 bases between the two ends. The CDR3 covers 12 residues. The CDR3 region has the DNA TGTGCCAGCAGCACACCCGGCCAGCCCCAGCATTTT. Amino acid sequence: CASSTPGQPQHF.

The chain has TRBV30 and TRBJ2-2; D may be TRBD1 (5 bases). The CDR3 covers 15 residues. Germline CDR1 is GTSNPN and CDR2 is SVGIG (reference sequence). Trimming cost V 2 bases and J 5 bases, with 15 bases left between them. The chain's CDR3 is CAWSKAGWKTGELFF. The CDR3 DNA reads TGTGCCTGGAGTAAGGCAGGGTGGAAGACCGGGGAGCTGTTTTTT.

The chain has TRBV9 and TRBJ2-6, with 8 bases fitting TRBD1. The CDR3 is made up of 17 amino acids. V shed 3 bases and J 1 base; nucleotides not matched to a gene: 6. CDR1 SGDLS and CDR2 YYNGEE come from the germline V gene. CDR3 sequence reads: CASSAGTGHSGANVLTF. The CDR3 bases are TGTGCCAGCAGCGCCGGGACAGGCCATTCTGGGGCCAACGTCCTGACTTTC. Variable domain in full (rest from reference TRBV9 and TRBJ2-6): DSGVTQTPKHLITATGQRVTLRCSPRSGDLSVYWYQQSLDQGLQFLIQYYNGEERAKGNILERFSAQQFPDLHSELNLSSLELGDSALYFCASSAGTGHSGANVLTFGAGSRLTVL.

The V and J genes are TRBV7-9 and TRBJ2-7, with D maybe TRBD2 (5 bases). CDR3 length: 13 amino acids. The germline V gene has CDR1 SEHNR and CDR2 FQNEAQ (reference sequence). V was trimmed by 5 bases and J by 2 bases, leaving 10 bases between them. The CDR3 is CASSPDYTYEQYF. The CDR3, as DNA: TGTGCCAGCAGCCCCGACTACACCTACGAGCAGTACTTC.

This sequence joins TRBV11-2 and TRBJ2-7, with D possibly being TRBD2 (5 bases). Deletions cut 2 bases from V and 3 bases from J, with 14 bases between. Germline V gene sequence: CDR1 SGHAT, CDR2 FQNNGV. CDR3 length: 15 residues. The chain's CDR3 is CASSLSGGLIYEQYF. CDR3 in DNA: TGTGCCAGCAGCTTAAGCGGCGGCCTTATCTACGAGCAGTACTTC.